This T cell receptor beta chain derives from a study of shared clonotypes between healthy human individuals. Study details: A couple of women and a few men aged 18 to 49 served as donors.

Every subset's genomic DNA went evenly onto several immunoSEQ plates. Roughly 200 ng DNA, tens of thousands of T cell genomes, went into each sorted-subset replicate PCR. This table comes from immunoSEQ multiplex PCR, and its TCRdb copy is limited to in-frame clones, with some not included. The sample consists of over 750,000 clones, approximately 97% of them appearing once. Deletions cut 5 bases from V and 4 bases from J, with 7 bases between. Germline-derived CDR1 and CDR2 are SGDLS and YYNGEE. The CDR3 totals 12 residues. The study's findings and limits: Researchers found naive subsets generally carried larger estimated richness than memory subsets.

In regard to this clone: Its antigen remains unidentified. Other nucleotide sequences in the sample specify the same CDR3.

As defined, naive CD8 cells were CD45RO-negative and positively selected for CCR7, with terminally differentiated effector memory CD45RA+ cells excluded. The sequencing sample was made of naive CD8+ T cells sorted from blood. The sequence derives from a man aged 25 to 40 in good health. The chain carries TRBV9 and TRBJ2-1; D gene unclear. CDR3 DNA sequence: TGTGCCAGCAGGAGTTCATACAATGAGCAGTTCTTC. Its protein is CASRSSYNEQFF.